Reported below is one TCR beta chain. Its specificity is not known. These data originate in a study of shared clonotypes between healthy human individuals. Findings and caveats of the study: Investigators expected sequencing depth to affect clonotype sharing among donors. Exclusively blood specimens were collected; tissue repertoires likely differ.

Clones were sequenced by immunoSEQ multiplex PCR, and TCRdb holds only the in-frame ones, with some missing. The table records about 1 million clones, 70% to 80% of them present only once. Participating donors were healthy, HIV-negative adults free of recent acute infections or vaccinations. The CDR3 covers 12 residues. V gave up 7 bases and J gave up 10 bases, with 16 bases separating them. Per germline, CDR1 SNHLY and CDR2 FYNNEI. The chain recombines TRBV2 with TRBJ1-2; maybe TRBD1 (6 bases). This sequence was found in a young man in good health. The material sequenced was memory CD4+ T cells sorted from blood. The subset here: CD45RA-negative fraction. For the CDR3, the DNA is TGTGCCAGCACGGGGGCGAGCCCAGTCTACACCTTC. Residues: CASTGASPVYTF. Drawing the rest from reference TRBV2 and TRBJ1-2, the complete variable domain is EPEVTQTPSHQVTQMGQEVILRCVPISNHLYFYWYRQILGQKVEFLVSFYNNEISEKSEIFDDQFSVERPDGSNFTLKIRSTKLEDSAMYFCASTGASPVYTFGSGTRLTVV.